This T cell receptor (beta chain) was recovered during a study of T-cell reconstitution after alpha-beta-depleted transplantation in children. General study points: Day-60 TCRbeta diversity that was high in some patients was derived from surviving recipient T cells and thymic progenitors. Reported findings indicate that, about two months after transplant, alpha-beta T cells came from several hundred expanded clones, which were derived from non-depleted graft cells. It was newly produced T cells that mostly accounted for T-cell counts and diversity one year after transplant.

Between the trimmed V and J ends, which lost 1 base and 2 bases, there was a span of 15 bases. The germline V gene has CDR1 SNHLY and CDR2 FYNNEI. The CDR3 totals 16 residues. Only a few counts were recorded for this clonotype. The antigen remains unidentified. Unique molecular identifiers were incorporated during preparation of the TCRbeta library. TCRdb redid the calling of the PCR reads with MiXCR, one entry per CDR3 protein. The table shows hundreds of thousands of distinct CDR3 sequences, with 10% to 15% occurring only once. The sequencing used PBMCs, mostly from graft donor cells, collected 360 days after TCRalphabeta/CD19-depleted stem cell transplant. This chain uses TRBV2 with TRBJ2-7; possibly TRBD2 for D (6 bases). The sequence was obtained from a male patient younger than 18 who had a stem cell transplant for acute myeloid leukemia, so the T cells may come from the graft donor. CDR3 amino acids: CASSEGWEAGAYEQYF. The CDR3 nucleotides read TGTGCCAGCAGTGAAGGGTGGGAGGCTGGAGCCTACGAGCAGTACTTC.